A single sample gave rise to the 8 T cell receptor beta chains below, sequenced in a study of blood T cell repertoires in COVID-19. This table comes from immunoSEQ multiplex PCR, and its TCRdb copy is limited to in-frame clones, with some not included. The data contain 150,000 to 200,000 clones, around 72% of them singletons. Sequenced input: peripheral blood. The receptors derive from a woman aged 80 or older with acute or convalescent COVID-19.

This chain joins TRBV19 and TRBJ2-5; D perhaps matches TRBD1 (6 bases). The CDR3 contains 15 residues. Trimming shortened V by 4 bases and J by 2 bases, and 14 bases separated the two germline ends. Germline V CDR1 and CDR2: LNHDA, SQIVND (reference sequence). CDR3 sequence: CASSTDSRPQETQYF. CDR3 DNA: TGTGCCAGTAGTACGGACAGTCGACCACAAGAGACCCAGTACTTC.

The gene calls are TRBV2 and TRBJ1-1; D perhaps matches TRBD1 (5 bases). Germline V lookup: CDR1 SNHLY, CDR2 FYNNEI. Trimming cost V 3 bases and J 4 bases, with 9 bases left between them. The length of the CDR3 is 13 residues. For the CDR3, the DNA is TGTGCCAGCAGTGAGGGGGGTAGCACTGAAGCTTTCTTT. Residues: CASSEGGSTEAFF.

The chain carries TRBV27 and TRBJ2-7, with D perhaps TRBD2 (6 bases). This CDR3 comprises 15 residues. CDR1 and CDR2 from the germline V gene are MNHEY and SMNVEV (reference sequence). V lost 3 bases and J 2 bases, leaving 14 bases between the germline ends. Here the CDR3 reads CASSFDGSTTYEQYF. The CDR3 DNA follows: TGTGCCAGCAGTTTCGACGGGAGCACCACCTACGAGCAGTACTTC.

The chain employs TRBV19 and TRBJ2-1, with 9 bases identical to TRBD1. Germline CDR1 is LNHDA and CDR2 is SQIVND (reference sequence). V was pared by 5 bases and J by 0 bases, with 8 bases of the junction left unmatched. The CDR3 covers 17 residues. CDR3 nucleotide sequence: TGTGCCAGTAGTCTCGGGACAGGGTCGAGCTCCTACAATGAGCAGTTCTTC. Protein product: CASSLGTGSSSYNEQFF.

This clone came up once. J is TRBJ1-1 and V is TRBV24-1; D gene uncertain. V was shortened by 2 bases and J by 4 bases, with 10 bases between the two germline ends. This CDR3 is 14 amino acids long. Germline V gene sequence: CDR1 KGHDR, CDR2 SFDVKD. The CDR3 is CATSDSLSSTEAFF. The CDR3, as DNA: TGTGCCACCAGTGATTCTTTGAGTAGCACTGAAGCTTTCTTT.

The chain recombines TRBV3-1 (or the pseudogene TRBV3-2) with TRBJ1-2, with unresolved D. Trimming pared 0 bases from V and 4 bases from J, leaving 9 bases between. Per germline, CDR1 LGHDT and CDR2 YNNKEL (reference sequence). The length of the CDR3 is 14 residues. The CDR3 region has the DNA TGTGCCAGCAGCCAAGATTTAGATGGCTATGGCTACACCTTC. Its translation is CASSQDLDGYGYTF.

The chain joins TRBV5-6 to TRBJ2-1; D unclear. The V and J ends lost 4 bases and 0 bases respectively, with 14 bases between them. The CDR3 is made up of 16 amino acids. Germline V CDR1 and CDR2: SGHDT, YYEEEE. CDR3 sequence: CASSLARRSSYNEQFF. The CDR3 bases are TGTGCCAGCAGCCTGGCTAGGCGGAGCTCCTACAATGAGCAGTTCTTC.

The chain combines TRBV6-1 with TRBJ2-5, with 10 bases fitting TRBD2. Germline-derived CDR1 and CDR2 are MNHNS and SASEGT. This CDR3 region has 16 residues. J lost 1 base, V lost 1 base, and 3 bases had no gene match. The CDR3 sequence is CASSEGRTSGQETQYF. DNA for the CDR3: TGTGCCAGCAGTGAAGGCAGGACTAGCGGCCAAGAGACCCAGTACTTC.